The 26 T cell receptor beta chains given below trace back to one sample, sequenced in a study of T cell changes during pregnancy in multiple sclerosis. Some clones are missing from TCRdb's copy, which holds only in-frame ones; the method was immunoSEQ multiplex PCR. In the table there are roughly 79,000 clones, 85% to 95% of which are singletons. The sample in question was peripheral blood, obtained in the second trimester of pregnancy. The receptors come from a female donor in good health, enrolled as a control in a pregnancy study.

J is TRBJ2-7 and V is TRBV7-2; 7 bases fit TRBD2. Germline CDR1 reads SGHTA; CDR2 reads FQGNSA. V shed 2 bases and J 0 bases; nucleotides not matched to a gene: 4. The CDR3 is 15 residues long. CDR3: CASSLSRGGSYEQYF. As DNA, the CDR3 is TGTGCCAGCAGCTTAAGCCGCGGGGGCTCCTACGAGCAGTACTTC.

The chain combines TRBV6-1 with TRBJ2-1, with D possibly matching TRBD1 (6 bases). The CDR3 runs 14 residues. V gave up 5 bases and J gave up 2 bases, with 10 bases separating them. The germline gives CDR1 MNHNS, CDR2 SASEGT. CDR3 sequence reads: CASSQGLTYNEQFF. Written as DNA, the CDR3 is TGTGCCAGCAGTCAGGGGTTAACCTACAATGAGCAGTTCTTC.

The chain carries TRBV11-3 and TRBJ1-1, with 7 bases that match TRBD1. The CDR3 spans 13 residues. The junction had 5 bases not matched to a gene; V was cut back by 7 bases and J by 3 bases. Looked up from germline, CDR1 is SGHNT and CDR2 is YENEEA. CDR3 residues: CASIGGADTEAFF. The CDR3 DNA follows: TGTGCCAGCATAGGGGGCGCGGACACTGAAGCTTTCTTT. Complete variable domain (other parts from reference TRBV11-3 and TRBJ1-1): EAGVVQSPRYKIIEKKQPVAFWCNPISGHNTLYWYLQNLGQGPELLIRYENEEAVDDSQLPKDRFSAERLKGVDSTLKIQPAELGDSAVYLCASIGGADTEAFFGQGTRLTVV.

The CDR3 protein is CASSPRGSGVTGELFF. In nucleotides, the CDR3 is TGTGCCAGCAGCCCGCGGGGGTCAGGGGTGACCGGGGAGCTGTTTTTT. The rearrangement uses TRBV11-3 and TRBJ2-2, with D perhaps matching TRBD2 (7 bases). The CDR3 is made up of 16 amino acids. V gave up 5 bases and J gave up 5 bases, with 18 bases separating them. Germline V gene lookup returns CDR1 SGHNT and CDR2 YENEEA.

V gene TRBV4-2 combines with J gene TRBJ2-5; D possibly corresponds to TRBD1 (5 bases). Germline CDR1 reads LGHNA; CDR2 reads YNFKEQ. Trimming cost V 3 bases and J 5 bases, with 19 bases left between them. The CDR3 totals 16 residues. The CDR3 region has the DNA TGTGCCAGCAGCCACGTCCAAGCCAGGGCAACTGAGACCCAGTACTTC. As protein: CASSHVQARATETQYF.

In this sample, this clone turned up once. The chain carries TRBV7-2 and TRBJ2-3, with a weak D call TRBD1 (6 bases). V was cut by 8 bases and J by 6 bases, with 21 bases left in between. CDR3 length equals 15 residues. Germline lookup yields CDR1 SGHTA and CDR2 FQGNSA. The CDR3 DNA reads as TGTGCCAGCTTACTCAAAAGGGGGTCGAGTGATACGCAGTATTTT. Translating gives CASLLKRGSSDTQYF.

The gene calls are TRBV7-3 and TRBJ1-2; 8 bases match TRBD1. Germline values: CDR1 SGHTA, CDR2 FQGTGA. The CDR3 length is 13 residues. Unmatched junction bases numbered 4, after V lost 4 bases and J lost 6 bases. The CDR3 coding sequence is TGTGCCAGCAGCTACGACAGGGGAAATGGCTACACCTTC. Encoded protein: CASSYDRGNGYTF.

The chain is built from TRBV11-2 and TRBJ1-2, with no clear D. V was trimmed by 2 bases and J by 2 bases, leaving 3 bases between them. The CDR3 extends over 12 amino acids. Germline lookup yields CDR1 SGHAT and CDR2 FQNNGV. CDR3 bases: TGTGCCAGCAGCTTACGGAACTATGGCTACACCTTC. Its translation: CASSLRNYGYTF.

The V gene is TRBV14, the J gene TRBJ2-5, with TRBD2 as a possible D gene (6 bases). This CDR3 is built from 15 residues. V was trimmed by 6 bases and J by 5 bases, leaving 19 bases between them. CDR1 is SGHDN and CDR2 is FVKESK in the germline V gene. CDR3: CASSDWGGVDETQYF. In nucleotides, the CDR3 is TGTGCCAGCAGTGACTGGGGCGGGGTGGATGAGACCCAGTACTTC.

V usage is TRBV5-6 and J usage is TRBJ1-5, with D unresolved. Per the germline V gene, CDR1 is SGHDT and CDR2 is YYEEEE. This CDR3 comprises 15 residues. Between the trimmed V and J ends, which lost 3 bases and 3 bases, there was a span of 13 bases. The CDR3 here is CASSYRAGLNQPQHF. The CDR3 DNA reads TGTGCCAGCAGCTACAGAGCGGGCCTCAATCAGCCCCAGCATTTT.

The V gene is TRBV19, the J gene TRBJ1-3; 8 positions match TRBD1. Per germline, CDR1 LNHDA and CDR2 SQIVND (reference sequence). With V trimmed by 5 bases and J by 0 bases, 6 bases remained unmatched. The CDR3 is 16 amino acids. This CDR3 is CASSPGQDRSGNTIYF. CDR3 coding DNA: TGTGCCAGTAGTCCGGGACAGGACCGCTCTGGAAACACCATATATTTT.

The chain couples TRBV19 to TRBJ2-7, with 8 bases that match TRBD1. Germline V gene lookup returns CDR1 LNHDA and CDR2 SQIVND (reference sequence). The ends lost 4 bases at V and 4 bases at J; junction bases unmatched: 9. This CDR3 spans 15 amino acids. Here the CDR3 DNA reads TGTGCCAGTAGTACCCTTTTCGACAGGGGATACGAGCAGTACTTC. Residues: CASSTLFDRGYEQYF.

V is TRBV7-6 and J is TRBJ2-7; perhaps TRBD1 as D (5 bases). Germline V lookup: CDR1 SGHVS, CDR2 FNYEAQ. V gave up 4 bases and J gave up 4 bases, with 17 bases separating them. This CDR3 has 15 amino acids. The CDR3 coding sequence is TGTGCCAGCAGCTCAAGGGGCACTGGGCAATACGAGCAGTACTTC. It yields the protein CASSSRGTGQYEQYF.

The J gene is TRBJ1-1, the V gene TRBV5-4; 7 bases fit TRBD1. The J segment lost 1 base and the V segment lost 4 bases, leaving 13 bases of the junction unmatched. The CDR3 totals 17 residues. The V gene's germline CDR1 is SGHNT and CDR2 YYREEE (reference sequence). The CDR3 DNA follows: TGTGCCAGCAGCCCAGGGGGAGTCACCCCTCAGAACACTGAAGCTTTCTTT. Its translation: CASSPGGVTPQNTEAFF.

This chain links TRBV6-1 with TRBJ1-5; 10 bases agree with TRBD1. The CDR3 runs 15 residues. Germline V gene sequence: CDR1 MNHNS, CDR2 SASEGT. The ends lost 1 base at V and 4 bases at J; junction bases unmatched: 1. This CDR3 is CASSEGTGGNQPQHF. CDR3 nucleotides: TGTGCCAGCAGTGAAGGGACAGGGGGAAATCAGCCCCAGCATTTT.

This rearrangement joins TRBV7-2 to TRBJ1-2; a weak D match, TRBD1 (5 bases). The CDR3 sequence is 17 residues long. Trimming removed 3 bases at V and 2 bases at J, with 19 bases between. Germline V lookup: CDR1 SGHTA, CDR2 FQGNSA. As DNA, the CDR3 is TGTGCCAGCAGCTTTGCCGGGGGGGGATCGGCAAACTATGGCTACACCTTC. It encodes CASSFAGGGSANYGYTF.

Here the CDR3 DNA reads TGTGCCAGCAGTTACTTCGGGGGGGGCCCTTACGAGCAGTACTTC. Its translation: CASSYFGGGPYEQYF. The chain has TRBV6-5 and TRBJ2-7; 8 bases map to TRBD2. Per germline, CDR1 MNHEY and CDR2 SVGAGI. The CDR3 extends over 15 amino acids. With 1 base clipped from V and 4 bases from J, the junction kept 6 bases outside the gene matches.

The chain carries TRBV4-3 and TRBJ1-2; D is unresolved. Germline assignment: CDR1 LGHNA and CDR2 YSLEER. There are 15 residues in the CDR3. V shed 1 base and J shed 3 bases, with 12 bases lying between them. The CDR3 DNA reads TGCGCCAGCAGCCAAGGCGATTCAGGTGACTATGGCTACACCTTC. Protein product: CASSQGDSGDYGYTF.

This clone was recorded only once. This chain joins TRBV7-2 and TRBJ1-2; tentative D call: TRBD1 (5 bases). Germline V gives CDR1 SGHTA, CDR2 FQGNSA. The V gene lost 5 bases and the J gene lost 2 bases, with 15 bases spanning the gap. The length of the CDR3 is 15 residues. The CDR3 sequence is CASSPGGGGNYGYTF. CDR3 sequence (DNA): TGTGCCAGCAGCCCCGGGGGGGGAGGGAACTATGGCTACACCTTC.

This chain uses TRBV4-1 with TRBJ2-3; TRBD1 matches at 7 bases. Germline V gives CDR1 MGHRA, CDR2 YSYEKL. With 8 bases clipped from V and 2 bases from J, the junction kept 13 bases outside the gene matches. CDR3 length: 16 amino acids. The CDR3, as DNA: TGCGCCAGCGCGAGGAGAAAGGGACAGACCACAGATACGCAGTATTTT. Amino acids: CASARRKGQTTDTQYF.

The CDR3 sequence is CASRSTGGVNYGYTF. The CDR3 nucleotides are TGTGCCAGTAGGTCAACAGGGGGCGTTAACTATGGCTACACCTTC. This chain connects TRBV19 to TRBJ1-2, with 9 bases aligning to TRBD1. The CDR3 covers 15 residues. Germline values: CDR1 LNHDA, CDR2 SQIVND (reference sequence). Trimming took 6 bases from V and 1 from J; bases not matched to a gene: 6.

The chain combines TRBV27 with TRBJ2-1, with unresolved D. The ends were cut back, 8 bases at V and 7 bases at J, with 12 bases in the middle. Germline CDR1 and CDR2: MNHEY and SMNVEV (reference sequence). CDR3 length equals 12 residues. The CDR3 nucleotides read TGTGCCAGCGAGAGCCCCGGGAATGAGCAGTTCTTC. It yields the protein CASESPGNEQFF.

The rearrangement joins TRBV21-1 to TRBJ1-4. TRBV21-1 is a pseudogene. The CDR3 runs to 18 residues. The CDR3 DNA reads TGTGCCAGCAGCAAAAATTTCGAGGGAATGTCAACTAATGAAAAACTGTTTTTT. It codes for CASSKNFEGMSTNEKLFF.

CDR3 sequence (DNA): TGTGCCAGCAGCCCTGGACTAGCGGGGGGGATAGATACGCAGTATTTT. It encodes CASSPGLAGGIDTQYF. The chain carries TRBV7-3 and TRBJ2-3, with TRBD2 matching 15 bases. V shed 5 bases and J 5 bases; nucleotides not matched to a gene: 5. The length of the CDR3 is 16 residues. Germline CDR1 and CDR2: SGHTA and FQGTGA.

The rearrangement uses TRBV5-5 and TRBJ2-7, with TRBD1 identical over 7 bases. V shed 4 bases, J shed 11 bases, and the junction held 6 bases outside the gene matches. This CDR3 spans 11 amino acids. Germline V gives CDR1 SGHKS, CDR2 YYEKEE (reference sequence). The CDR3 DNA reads TGTGCCAGCAGCATAGACAGGGCTGAGTACTTC. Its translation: CASSIDRAEYF.

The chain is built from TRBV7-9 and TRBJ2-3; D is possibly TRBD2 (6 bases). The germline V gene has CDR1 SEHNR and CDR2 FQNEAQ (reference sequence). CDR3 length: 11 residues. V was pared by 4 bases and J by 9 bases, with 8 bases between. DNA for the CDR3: TGTGCCAGCAGCTCAAGCGGGACGCAGTATTTT. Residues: CASSSSGTQYF.